This TCR beta chain came from a study of CD8 T cells in ankylosing spondylitis. Study-wide findings and caveats: In ankylosing spondylitis blood, a motif of about eight highly homologous TCR beta variants appeared characteristic. Reportedly, disease-linked clones are significantly enriched in ankylosing spondylitis patients' matched synovial fluid.

Trimming stripped 0 bases from V and 1 base from J, with 20 bases between. Looked up from germline, CDR1 is SGHNT and CDR2 is YYREEE (reference sequence). The CDR3 is made up of 20 amino acids. This clonotype was counted only a few times. Its antigen is still unknown. Libraries of TCR beta came from quantitative 5'-RACE with molecular barcodes. TCRdb fed the 5' RACE reads into MiXCR, producing one record per CDR3 protein. The sample carries 160,000 or so distinct CDR3 sequences, 9.8% recorded once. The source material was blood, either unsorted or a sorted T cell fraction (not recorded which). This chain links TRBV5-4 with TRBJ2-6; TRBD2 might be the D (6 bases). This receptor was taken from a female donor with ankylosing spondylitis or in good health (not recorded which). CDR3 sequence: CASSLAPDGSSTSGANVLTF. For the CDR3, the DNA is TGTGCCAGCAGCTTGGCCCCGGACGGGAGTTCGACTTCTGGGGCCAACGTCCTGACTTTC.